The entry below gives a single TCR beta chain sequence along with its context. The antigen is not known. The sample belongs to a study of cytomegalovirus exposure and HLA in healthy donors. Findings and caveats of the study: It was reportedly the case that the classifier diagnosed cytomegalovirus status with high specificity and sensitivity. Association of a missense DCLRE1C variant with TCR beta V- and J-gene trimming was reported in a later analysis.

The PCR made use of 60 Vbeta and 13 Jbeta primers. TCRdb keeps only in-frame clones here, not all; method: immunoSEQ multiplex PCR. The sample data list tens of thousands of clones. Sequencing used PBMCs. The TCR comes from a female donor in good health and CMV-seropositive.

As DNA, the CDR3 is TGTGCCAGCAGCCCAACAGGGAAGTGGGTCACAGATACGCAGTATTTT. Its translation is CASSPTGKWVTDTQYF. J is TRBJ2-3 and V is TRBV9; possible D gene TRBD1, 6 bases. The CDR3 length is 16 residues. Germline CDR1 reads SGDLS; CDR2 reads YYNGEE. Trimming left V 4 bases short and J 2 bases short, with 17 bases between.